The T cell receptor (beta chain) under discussion was sequenced for a study of blood T cells in healthy people across ages (dated by TCRdb to the mid-2010s). Notes on the research overall: In model experiments, roughly one uniquely barcoded TCR beta cDNA molecule per two T cells was captured by template switching. To track age-related changes in TCR beta repertoire diversity, the study relied on deep sequencing normalized with unique cDNA molecular identifiers. Donors were grouped into four age groups: young (average 16 years), middle-aged (around 39), aged (about 60) and long-lived (about 90). Donors of different ages were randomly distributed across sequencing lanes to avoid experimental bias. Two additional independent replicas of 1 million unique cDNA reads from the same blood draw were analyzed for two donors (one aged 18 to 30 and one aged 80 or older).

Receptor libraries were prepared by 5' RACE. The sequencer was an Illumina HiSeq 2500. A second PCR of 7 to 11 cycles was run with a J-beta primer mix and a sample-barcoded 5' primer. A template-switch 5' adaptor carrying 12 random nucleotides introduced a unique molecular identifier onto each TCR beta cDNA molecule. Each sample yielded at least 3 million CDR3-containing paired-end reads. All of the RNA was converted into first-strand cDNA using the Mint cDNA synthesis kit, with a TRBC-specific oligonucleotide serving as the primer. Following uracil-DNA glycosylase treatment, all cDNA underwent a first 18-cycle PCR with the universal primers M1SS and BC2_uni_R. The original methods were these. Each sample was normalized by randomly selecting 1 million high-quality reads, each carrying a distinct molecular identifier. Reads with shared molecular identifiers were discarded instead of being binned into consensus sequences. MiTCR, run with a Q25 quality threshold and the strictest error-elimination algorithm, handled CDR3 identification, clonotype clustering and error correction. A nonparametric unseen species model with Euler transformation was used to estimate a lower bound on total TCR beta diversity. The raw public reads went through TCRdb reprocessing: fastp at Q25, MiXCR clone calling, in-frame beta chains kept. Here each entry gathers all rows of one CDR3 protein and keeps the most common genes and DNA. The V and J calls come from TCRdb's annotation, not from the publication. The sample records about 730,000 distinct CDR3 sequences, around 40% of which are singletons. Around 20% of the sample is taken by the ten largest.

The research as a whole found: Because the CMV infection status of the donors was unknown, age-related changes in expanded clonotypes may potentially have been confounded. The percentage of naive T cells measured by flow cytometry correlated strongly with observed TCR beta diversity. Compared with the aged group, the long-lived group had more naive CD4+ T cells, fewer expanded clones and increased TCR diversity, a pattern suggesting age selection. Observed TCR beta diversity per million T cells fell roughly linearly with age, and a significant reduction was already apparent by age about 36. Since profiling was done on bulk unsorted PBMCs, naive and antigen-experienced compartments could not be conclusively compared. Estimates of total diversity from one million sequenced T cells were regarded as lower bounds and underestimates.

Note on this clonotype: Its antigen remains undetermined. The junction does not match germline at one end; this may be a read error.

The donors were roughly 38 Caucasian individuals from Russia, aged 6 to 90 years, who were systemically healthy. Approximately 11 milliliters of peripheral blood were drawn from each donor into EDTA-treated Vacutainer tubes. Ficoll-Paque density-gradient centrifugation was used to isolate PBMCs, with at least 7 million per sample. Total RNA was extracted from PBMCs with Trizol reagent, with at least 6 micrograms obtained per sample. The percentages of naive CD45RAhigh/CD27high T cells were determined by flow cytometry on a PBMC aliquot from every donor. From a lookup of the germline V gene, CDR1 and CDR2 are SQVTM and ANQGSEA. Including the terminal cysteine and phenylalanine, the CDR3 comprises 13 residues. Only the CDR3 DNA stays, 39 bases, in frame from base 1.

The sequence came from a woman aged 60-70 years in good health. Sequencing was performed on blood. The sequence joins TRBV29-1 to TRBJ2-5; 8 bases in the middle match TRBD1. At the DNA level, the sequence is TGCGGCGTTGATCCCCAGGGGGCTGGTGAGCAGTACTTC. This gives the protein CGVDPQGAGEQYF.